A single sample is the source of the 9 T cell receptor beta chains below, sequenced in a study of neoadjuvant anti-PD-1 for oral cavity cancer (dated by TCRdb to the early 2020s). The library was built by means of the immunoSEQ multiplex PCR assay. As stored in TCRdb, this immuneACCESS dataset retains in-frame rearrangements with V and J assigned. A fraction of the clones does not appear; measured against another copy, unresolved V genes explain less than half of the discrepancy, and the remainder lacks a known reason. The sample table contains over 65,000 clones; only one count was recorded for 85% to 90% of them. The top ten hold around 2.8% of the sample. Per the publication, the time point label means: after neoadjuvant nivolumab, at surgical resection. The sample here was PBMCs, taken after nivolumab (anti-PD-1) treatment. These receptor sequences come from a person aged 35-79 years with oral cavity squamous cell carcinoma.

This chain joins TRBV4-1 and TRBJ2-7; 10 nucleotides agree with TRBD2. The CDR3 contains 15 residues. V lost 1 base and J lost 0; bases outside the gene matches: 0. From germline, CDR1 is MGHRA and CDR2 YSYEKL. The CDR3 DNA reads TGCGCCAGCAGCCAAGTAGCGGGGGGCTCCTACGAGCAGTACTTC. Residues: CASSQVAGGSYEQYF.

The rearrangement uses TRBV5-4 and TRBJ2-2; 7 bases are shared with TRBD1. The CDR3 is 17 amino acids. J lost 0 bases, V lost 2 bases, and 7 bases had no gene match. Germline loops: CDR1 SGHNT, CDR2 YYREEE (reference sequence). CDR3 sequence reads: CASSLARGFANTGELFF. Here the CDR3 DNA reads TGTGCCAGCAGCTTAGCCAGGGGGTTCGCGAACACCGGGGAGCTGTTTTTT.

The rearrangement uses TRBV7-9 and TRBJ1-5, with 8 bases that match TRBD1. The CDR3 length is 15 residues. J was trimmed by 4 bases and V by 5 bases; bases with no gene match: 7. Per the germline V gene, CDR1 is SEHNR and CDR2 is FQNEAQ (reference sequence). In DNA, the CDR3 is TGTGCCAGCAGCGGAGGGACAGGTCCTAATCAGCCCCAGCATTTT. Its translation: CASSGGTGPNQPQHF.

This chain connects TRBV7-8 to TRBJ1-1; D is ambiguous. Germline values: CDR1 SGHVS, CDR2 FQNEAQ. This CDR3 region has 14 residues. V dropped 2 bases and J dropped 0 bases, with 7 bases sitting between them. The CDR3 DNA reads as TGTGCCAGCAGCTTAAACTCCGTGAACACTGAAGCTTTCTTT. This encodes CASSLNSVNTEAFF.

V is TRBV7-8 and J is TRBJ2-1; D possibly uses TRBD1 or TRBD2 (5 bases each). The germline V gene encodes CDR1 SGHVS and CDR2 FQNEAQ. This CDR3 comprises 15 residues. V gave up 2 bases and J gave up 2 bases, with 10 bases separating them. The CDR3 protein is CASSLTRGPYNEQFF. For the CDR3, the DNA is TGTGCCAGCAGCTTAACCCGGGGCCCCTACAATGAGCAGTTCTTC.

The V call is TRBV19, the J call TRBJ1-1; D remains ambiguous. The CDR3 is 13 amino acids. Trimming pared 0 bases from V and 4 bases from J, leaving 6 bases between. Germline V CDR1 and CDR2: LNHDA, SQIVND (reference sequence). CDR3: CASSIDLRTEAFF. The CDR3 DNA reads TGTGCCAGTAGTATAGATTTACGCACTGAAGCTTTCTTT. The full variable domain, completed using reference TRBV19 and TRBJ1-1, is DGGITQSPKYLFRKEGQNVTLSCEQNLNHDAMYWYRQDPGQGLRLIYYSQIVNDFQKGDIAEGYSVSREKKESFPLTVTSAQKNPTAFYLCASSIDLRTEAFFGQGTRLTVV.

This clone was counted a single time. The chain links TRBV5-4 to TRBJ2-3, with D unclear. Germline CDR1 reads SGHNT; CDR2 reads YYREEE (reference sequence). V lost 3 bases and J 3 bases, leaving 5 bases between the germline ends. The CDR3 is 12 amino acids. This CDR3 is CASSSTTDTQYF. In nucleotides, the CDR3 is TGTGCCAGCAGCTCCACTACAGATACGCAGTATTTT.

The chain recombines TRBV10-3 with TRBJ1-2; D remains ambiguous. Germline assignment: CDR1 ENHRY and CDR2 SYGVKD. V lost 10 bases and J lost 6, with 15 bases in between. This CDR3 comprises 12 residues. The CDR3 here is CATSTIRNGYTF. CDR3 DNA: TGTGCCACTAGTACGATCAGGAATGGCTACACCTTC.

The CDR3 DNA is TGTGCCATCAGTGAGAGTACAGCCGGATCCTACGAGCAGTACTTC. This translates into CAISESTAGSYEQYF. The rearrangement joins TRBV10-3 to TRBJ2-7; D remains unclear. With 2 bases removed from V and 1 base from J, the gap between germline ends came to 12 bases. In germline, CDR1 is ENHRY, CDR2 SYGVKD. The CDR3 spans 15 residues.